These T cell receptor beta chains were read from a single sample in a study of PD-L1 blockade in urothelial cancer. Using immunoSEQ multiplex PCR, the repertoire was profiled, and TCRdb retains in-frame clones only, with some absent. Of approximately 56,000 clones listed, roughly 85% are singletons. Specimen: PBMCs, collected around atezolizumab (anti-PD-L1) treatment. The receptors stem from a man aged 65 to 79 with urothelial cancer. Both conserved end residues are part of each CDR3. The order of the fields is V gene, D gene, clone size, J gene, CDR3 protein, CDR3 DNA. A D gene is named only where the DNA matches it firmly. Size values are once, few and many counts, or a class for expanded clones, and some rows have none.

V gene: TRBV7-3; D gene: NA; clone size: once; J gene: TRBJ2-2; CDR3 protein: CASRALGALTGELFF; CDR3 DNA: TGTGCCAGCAGGGCCCTAGGAGCGCTTACCGGGGAGCTGTTTTTT
V gene: TRBV5-1; D gene: NA; clone size: NA; J gene: TRBJ1-5; CDR3 protein: CASSLGIVEGNQPQHF; CDR3 DNA: TGCGCCAGCAGCTTGGGTATTGTGGAGGGCAATCAGCCCCAGCATTTT
V gene: TRBV27; D gene: TRBD2; clone size: NA; J gene: TRBJ2-5; CDR3 protein: CASSLTSGRAGETQYF; CDR3 DNA: TGTGCCAGCAGTTTAACTAGCGGGAGGGCCGGGGAGACCCAGTACTTC
V gene: TRBV9; D gene: TRBD2; clone size: NA; J gene: TRBJ2-7; CDR3 protein: CASSPQVGGSYEQYF; CDR3 DNA: TGTGCCAGCAGCCCCCAGGTGGGCGGGAGTTACGAGCAGTACTTT
V gene: TRBV28; D gene: TRBD1; clone size: NA; J gene: TRBJ2-7; CDR3 protein: CASSTRGQGANEQYF; CDR3 DNA: TGTGCCAGCAGTACGAGGGGACAGGGGGCTAACGAGCAGTACTTC
V gene: TRBV28; D gene: NA; clone size: NA; J gene: TRBJ1-4; CDR3 protein: CASSIQGQLDEKLFF; CDR3 DNA: TGTGCCAGCAGTATACAGGGCCAATTAGACGAAAAACTGTTTTTT
V gene: TRBV19; D gene: TRBD2; clone size: NA; J gene: TRBJ2-5; CDR3 protein: CASSKGLAGVEETQYF; CDR3 DNA: TGTGCCAGTTCCAAGGGACTAGCGGGAGTAGAAGAGACCCAGTACTTC
V gene: TRBV4-1; D gene: TRBD1; clone size: NA; J gene: TRBJ1-1; CDR3 protein: CASSQYGQGGDTEAFF; CDR3 DNA: TGCGCCAGCAGCCAATACGGACAGGGTGGTGACACTGAAGCTTTCTTT
V gene: TRBV27; D gene: TRBD1; clone size: few; J gene: TRBJ2-1; CDR3 protein: CASSLSVRGLGNEQFF; CDR3 DNA: TGTGCCAGCAGTTTATCTGTCAGGGGGCTAGGCAATGAGCAGTTCTTC
V gene: TRBV2; D gene: NA; clone size: NA; J gene: TRBJ2-7; CDR3 protein: CASSEGGTWDYYEQYF; CDR3 DNA: TGTGCCAGCAGTGAAGGAGGGACATGGGATTACTACGAGCAGTACTTC
V gene: TRBV9; D gene: NA; clone size: NA; J gene: TRBJ1-2; CDR3 protein: CASSLSGNYGYTF; CDR3 DNA: TGTGCCAGCAGCCTCTCAGGGAACTATGGCTACACCTTC
V gene: TRBV19; D gene: TRBD1; clone size: NA; J gene: TRBJ1-5; CDR3 protein: CASSMAGQGGLWIQHF; CDR3 DNA: TGTGCCAGTAGTATGGCCGGACAGGGAGGGCTTTGGATCCAGCATTTT
V gene: TRBV4-1; D gene: NA; clone size: NA; J gene: TRBJ2-1; CDR3 protein: CASDQGSSYNEQFF; CDR3 DNA: TGCGCCAGCGACCAGGGGAGCTCCTACAATGAGCAGTTCTTC
V gene: TRBV4-2; D gene: TRBD2; clone size: NA; J gene: TRBJ2-2; CDR3 protein: CASSPSGVNSGELFF; CDR3 DNA: TGTGCCAGCAGCCCGAGCGGGGTGAACTCCGGGGAGCTGTTTTTT
V gene: TRBV6-4; D gene: NA; clone size: NA; J gene: TRBJ1-1; CDR3 protein: CASSEGRDTEAFF; CDR3 DNA: TGTGCCAGCAGTGAGGGCAGGGACACTGAAGCTTTCTTT
V gene: TRBV6-1; D gene: NA; clone size: NA; J gene: TRBJ1-1; CDR3 protein: CASSATGQNTEAFF; CDR3 DNA: TGTGCCAGCAGTGCGACAGGTCAGAACACTGAAGCTTTCTTT
V gene: TRBV25-1; D gene: NA; clone size: NA; J gene: TRBJ2-5; CDR3 protein: CASSESDRIQETQYF; CDR3 DNA: TGTGCCAGCAGTGAATCCGACAGGATCCAAGAGACCCAGTACTTC
V gene: TRBV18; D gene: NA; clone size: NA; J gene: TRBJ2-5; CDR3 protein: CASSPRGGETQYF; CDR3 DNA: TGTGCCAGCTCACCACGAGGGGGAGAGACCCAGTACTTC
V gene: TRBV28; D gene: TRBD1; clone size: NA; J gene: TRBJ2-7; CDR3 protein: CASSLGQGRGSYEQYF; CDR3 DNA: TGTGCCAGCAGTTTAGGACAGGGGCGAGGCTCCTACGAGCAGTACTTC
V gene: TRBV9; D gene: NA; clone size: NA; J gene: TRBJ2-7; CDR3 protein: CASSLSGYSYEQYF; CDR3 DNA: TGTGCCAGCAGCTTAAGCGGGTATTCCTACGAGCAGTACTTC
V gene: TRBV7-8; D gene: NA; clone size: NA; J gene: TRBJ2-1; CDR3 protein: CASSSPVYNEQFF; CDR3 DNA: TGTGCCAGCAGTTCTCCTGTCTATAATGAGCAGTTCTTC
V gene: TRBV5-1; D gene: TRBD1; clone size: NA; J gene: TRBJ2-5; CDR3 protein: CASGPGQGGETQYF; CDR3 DNA: TGCGCCAGCGGTCCGGGACAGGGAGGAGAGACCCAGTACTTC
V gene: TRBV23-1; D gene: TRBD2; clone size: NA; J gene: TRBJ2-7; CDR3 protein: CASSLPGLAGYEQYF; CDR3 DNA: TGCGCCAGCAGTCTACCGGGACTAGCGGGGTACGAGCAGTACTTC
V gene: TRBV29-1; D gene: NA; clone size: NA; J gene: TRBJ2-7; CDR3 protein: CSVEPTSHGSYEQYF; CDR3 DNA: TGCAGCGTTGAACCTACTAGCCACGGCTCCTACGAGCAGTACTTC
V gene: TRBV5-1; D gene: TRBD2; clone size: NA; J gene: TRBJ2-1; CDR3 protein: CASSPGTSGRGNEQFF; CDR3 DNA: TGCGCCAGCAGCCCGGGGACTAGCGGGAGGGGGAATGAGCAGTTCTTC
V gene: TRBV6-5; D gene: TRBD1; clone size: NA; J gene: TRBJ2-3; CDR3 protein: CASSPQTGAHRYAYF; CDR3 DNA: TGTGCCAGCAGTCCCCAGACAGGGGCGCACAGATACGCGTATTTT
V gene: TRBV19; D gene: NA; clone size: NA; J gene: TRBJ1-1; CDR3 protein: CASSIGADPAGNTEAFF; CDR3 DNA: TGTGCCAGTAGTATAGGGGCCGACCCCGCAGGGAACACTGAAGCTTTCTTT
V gene: TRBV9; D gene: NA; clone size: NA; J gene: TRBJ2-2; CDR3 protein: CASSVVAMDTGELFF; CDR3 DNA: TGTGCCAGCAGCGTAGTGGCAATGGACACCGGGGAGCTGTTTTTT
V gene: TRBV7-7; D gene: TRBD2; clone size: NA; J gene: TRBJ2-5; CDR3 protein: CASSPSGRGETQYF; CDR3 DNA: TGTGCCAGCAGCCCTAGCGGGAGGGGAGAGACCCAGTACTTC
V gene: TRBV5-4; D gene: TRBD2; clone size: NA; J gene: TRBJ2-1; CDR3 protein: CASSSSGRAGNEQFF; CDR3 DNA: TGTGCCAGCAGCTCCAGCGGGAGGGCCGGCAATGAGCAGTTCTTC
V gene: TRBV5-8; D gene: NA; clone size: NA; J gene: TRBJ2-7; CDR3 protein: CASSLNFFSYEQYF; CDR3 DNA: TGTGCCAGCAGCTTGAACTTTTTTTCCTACGAGCAGTACTTC
V gene: TRBV5-5; D gene: TRBD2; clone size: NA; J gene: TRBJ2-2; CDR3 protein: CASSLEGLAGVGELFF; CDR3 DNA: TGTGCCAGCAGCTTGGAGGGACTAGCGGGAGTTGGGGAGCTGTTTTTT
V gene: TRBV5-1; D gene: TRBD1; clone size: NA; J gene: TRBJ2-1; CDR3 protein: CASGQGAGNEQFF; CDR3 DNA: TGCGCCAGCGGACAGGGGGCGGGTAATGAGCAGTTCTTC
V gene: TRBV19; D gene: TRBD2; clone size: NA; J gene: TRBJ2-7; CDR3 protein: CASSPQGAGVVYEQYF; CDR3 DNA: TGTGCCAGTAGTCCCCAGGGAGCGGGAGTAGTATACGAGCAGTACTTC
V gene: TRBV5-6; D gene: TRBD2; clone size: NA; J gene: TRBJ2-5; CDR3 protein: CASSPPTSGRETQYF; CDR3 DNA: TGTGCCAGCAGCCCACCGACTAGCGGGAGAGAGACCCAGTACTTC
V gene: TRBV18; D gene: NA; clone size: NA; J gene: TRBJ2-2; CDR3 protein: CASSPLAENTGELFF; CDR3 DNA: TGTGCCAGCTCACCATTGGCTGAGAACACCGGGGAGCTGTTTTTT